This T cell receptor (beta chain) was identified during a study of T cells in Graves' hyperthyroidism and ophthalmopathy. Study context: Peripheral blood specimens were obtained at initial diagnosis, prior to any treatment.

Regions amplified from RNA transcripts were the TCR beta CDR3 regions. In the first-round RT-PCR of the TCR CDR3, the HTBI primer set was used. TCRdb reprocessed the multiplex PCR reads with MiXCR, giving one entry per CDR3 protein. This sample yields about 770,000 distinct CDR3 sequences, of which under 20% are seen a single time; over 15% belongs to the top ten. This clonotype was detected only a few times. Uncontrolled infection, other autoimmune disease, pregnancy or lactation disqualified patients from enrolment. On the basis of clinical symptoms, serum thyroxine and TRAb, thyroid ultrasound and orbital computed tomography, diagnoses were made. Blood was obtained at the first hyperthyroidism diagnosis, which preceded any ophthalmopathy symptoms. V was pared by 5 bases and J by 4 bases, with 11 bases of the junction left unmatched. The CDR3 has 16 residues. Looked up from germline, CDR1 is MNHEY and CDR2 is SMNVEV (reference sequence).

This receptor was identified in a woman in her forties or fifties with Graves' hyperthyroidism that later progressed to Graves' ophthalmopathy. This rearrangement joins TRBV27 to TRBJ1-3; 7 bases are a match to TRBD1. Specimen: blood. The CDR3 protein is CASSPQGVALGNTIYF. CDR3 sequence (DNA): TGTGCCAGCAGTCCTCAGGGGGTCGCTTTGGGAAACACCATATATTTT.